Sequencing of this T cell receptor beta chain was carried out in a study of CD8 T cells in ankylosing spondylitis. Study conclusions and caveats: Significant enrichment of disease-linked clones was reported in matched ankylosing spondylitis synovial fluid. Typical of ankylosing spondylitis blood, it appeared, was a TCR beta motif of eight highly homologous variants.

This clonotype was counted at least ten times. Its antigen is unknown. Library preparation for TCR beta used quantitative 5'-RACE with molecular barcodes. TCRdb itself ran the 5' RACE reads through MiXCR, one entry per CDR3 protein. Found here are 700,000 to 1,000,000 distinct CDR3 sequences, 12% of them singletons; the top ten hold about 0.5%. The sample comprised blood, either unsorted or a sorted T cell fraction (not recorded which). The TCR comes from a male donor with ankylosing spondylitis.

CDR3 sequence: CSARTVTSPTGELFF. The CDR3 DNA sequence: TGCAGCGCCCGAACCGTGACTAGCCCCACCGGGGAGCTGTTTTTT. This rearrangement joins TRBV29-1 to TRBJ2-2, with 7 bases lining up with TRBD2. In germline, CDR1 is SQVTM, CDR2 ANQGSEA. The CDR3 extends over 15 amino acids. V lost 7 bases and J lost 4; bases outside the gene matches: 12.